One and the same sample provided the 4 T cell receptor beta chains below, sequenced in a study of regulatory T cells in long-lasting Graves disease. Time point: persistent/refractory GD, antithyroid drugs over 5 years with positive TRAb. PBMC RNA served as the TCR library source. Investigators prepared the TCR beta libraries by applying iRepertoire HTBI primers and Arm-PCR of CDR3 regions. Each CDR3 protein gets one entry after TCRdb re-called the multiplex PCR reads with MiXCR. Of approximately 400,000 distinct CDR3 sequences in the sample, less than 25% were seen once. The sequenced sample was peripheral blood mononuclear cells (PBMCs), obtained when the disease was refractory, from a patient treated with antithyroid drugs. All receptors derive from a female donor with Graves disease.

This rearrangement joins TRBV12-3 or TRBV12-4 to TRBJ2-4; D uncertain. The CDR3 is 17 amino acids. Trimming left V 3 bases short and J 3 bases short, with 18 bases between. The CDR3 loop reads CASSFVGRGFVKNIQYF. The CDR3 DNA reads TGTGCCAGCAGTTTTGTCGGCCGCGGCTTTGTCAAAAACATTCAGTACTTC.

This chain links TRBV4-1 with TRBJ1-1; unclear D gene. This CDR3 has 15 amino acids. Trimming cost V 1 base and J 0 bases, with 9 bases left between them. Looked up from germline, CDR1 is MGHRA and CDR2 is YSYEKL. Here the CDR3 reads CASSQGSTVNTEAFF. CDR3 in DNA: TGCGCCAGCAGCCAAGGTTCAACCGTGAACACTGAAGCTTTCTTT.

This sequence joins TRBV11-2 and TRBJ2-1; D unresolved. The ends were cut back, 6 bases at V and 0 bases at J, with 9 bases in the middle. The CDR3 is made up of 14 amino acids. Germline lookup yields CDR1 SGHAT and CDR2 FQNNGV. The CDR3: CASSFPSSYNEQFF. In nucleotides, the CDR3 is TGTGCCAGCAGTTTCCCCAGCTCCTACAATGAGCAGTTCTTC.

CDR3 sequence reads: CARIRDSSYEQYF. Written as DNA, the CDR3 is TGTGCCCGTATCCGGGACAGTTCCTACGAGCAGTACTTC. This sequence joins TRBV30 and TRBJ2-7; 7 bases agree with TRBD1. Germline assignment: CDR1 GTSNPN and CDR2 SVGIG (reference sequence). The junction had 8 bases not matched to a gene; V was cut back by 8 bases and J by 1 base. The CDR3 loop spans 13 amino acids.